Included here is one T cell receptor (beta chain) sequence, with context. Other DNA sequences in this specimen translate into the identical CDR3. V shed 2 bases and J shed 0 bases, with 9 bases lying between them. The CDR3 runs to 14 residues. Per the germline V gene, CDR1 is SGDLS and CDR2 is YYNGEE. This sample was taken from a study of shared clonotypes between healthy human individuals. The repertoire was sequenced with immunoSEQ multiplex PCR; TCRdb's copy has only in-frame clones and lacks some. This table has millions of clones, 85% to 95% appearing once. Sequencing was done on a sample of naive CD4+ T cells sorted from blood. Indicated subset: CD45RA+ positively selected. This clonotype was obtained from a man younger than 35 in good health. V gene TRBV9 combines with J gene TRBJ2-7, with D maybe TRBD2 (5 bases). CDR3 sequence: CASSVDGGSYEQYF. CDR3 nucleotide sequence: TGTGCCAGCAGCGTGGACGGAGGCTCCTACGAGCAGTACTTC. The full variable domain, its missing parts supplied by reference TRBV9 and TRBJ2-7, is DSGVTQTPKHLITATGQRVTLRCSPRSGDLSVYWYQQSLDQGLQFLIQYYNGEERAKGNILERFSAQQFPDLHSELNLSSLELGDSALYFCASSVDGGSYEQYFGPGTRLTVT.